This TCR beta chain was recovered during a study of long-term antiretroviral therapy in people with HIV (dated by TCRdb to 2022 to 2024). Context from the whole study: Collection of the earliest samples took place about a decade ahead of the 2015 WHO recommendation for immediate ART, at a time when ART was typically delayed until CD4 counts fell. This retrospective serial study examined whether starting ART and sustained HIV suppression were associated with changes in the composition and diversity of the TRB repertoire in peripheral blood. A total of roughly 200 cryopreserved PBMC samples came from approximately 30 adults with confirmed HIV infection and were collected serially over a mean of roughly six years (range 1-12). Of the roughly 30 participants with HIV, 10 to 11 were female. Test extractions of a monoclonal T-cell line alongside 33 polyclonal samples showed no cross-contamination during QIAcube processing. Broad study findings and their caveats: The samples span the years 2004 to 2017, and the ART regimens used at that time may not be as effective as current regimens. Inferences about post-ART repertoire changes are limited because no data were available on ART adherence, viral resistance or therapy changes. Unsorted PBMC were profiled instead of sorted CD4+ and CD8+ T cells because pre-ART samples had limited cell numbers. Starting ART was linked to a significant rise in TRB diversity, yet even after long-term ART the diversity remained significantly lower than in transplant donor controls. Owing to limited PBMC availability, only the TCR beta chain was sequenced, without alpha chain pairing. HIV repertoires had narrower CDR3 length ranges than controls, and the network structure suggested an antigen-experienced repertoire that shifted only slightly toward naive after ART. The repertoire was dominated across all time points by expanded TRB clones identified before ART initiation, although this dominance was seen to fluctuate and to decrease in many PLHIV after ART.

As regards this clone: The specificity of this receptor is unknown. Per-base quality was not reported, and no clone a single base away is much larger than it.

V is shortened by 5 bases, J by 2 bases, and the region joining them spans 9 bases. The germline V gene provides CDR1 SNHLY and CDR2 FYNNEI. The CDR3 contains 13 residues, cysteine and phenylalanine counted. Only the CDR3 region is kept as DNA, spanning 39 bases read in frame from base 1. The immunoSEQ hsTCRB v3.0 assay was used at survey level resolution for TRB variable region sequencing. The targeted TRB sequencing depth was about 40,000-55,000 T-cell genomes per sample. Pooled TRB libraries were sequenced on an Illumina MiSeq with a v3 150-cycle kit. On the study's bioinformatics: Repertoire analysis was performed in R inside a reproducible Nextflow workflow that covered QC, data transformation and analysis. LymphoSeq2, an R package for exploring AIRR-Seq data, was used to implement custom analyses. After excluding a handful of samples that yielded fewer than 5000 total TRB sequences, fewer than 200 HIV repertoires remained for analysis. Among the 170 to 200 retained HIV repertoires, about 57 were collected before ART initiation and about 130 were collected after ART initiation. Each repertoire was downsampled to 5000 TRB nucleotide sequences, and summary statistics were averaged across 100 downsampling iterations. TRB sequences were retained for analysis only if CDR3 regions of at least seven amino acids were present. Two measures captured diversity: a Shannon entropy-derived clonality score and the Gini coefficient. Repertoire networks linked the top 5000 CDR3 amino acid sequences whenever two sequences differed by an edit distance of one. Antigen specificity groups and MHC restriction were predicted for TRB CDR3 amino acid sequences with GLIPH2. CDR3 amino acid sequences were matched against VDJdb and McPAS-TCR to flag known CMV, EBV, HIV or tissue antigen associations. Pre-ART, post-ART and control groups were compared with Wilcoxon signed-rank tests and Holm-Bonferroni correction. TCRdb holds this immuneACCESS table with in-frame rearrangements only. Some clones are missing; in checked studies, unresolved V genes explain under half, and the rest has no known cause. Clonal size and the V and J genes are those of that table, whereas D and trimming came from the DNA. Counted in this sample were 15,000 to 20,000 clones; 91% of them appeared once. Clones ranked in the top ten supply 8.9% of the sample.

Inclusion was restricted to participants for whom at least one PBMC sample before ART initiation and at least two post-ART samples were available. Every participant with HIV received treatment in the United States of America. Before DNA extraction, cryopreserved samples containing about 0.95-10 million PBMC were thawed and washed. At the time of the earliest PBMC sample for each participant with HIV, ages ranged from about 23 to 60 years. Each participant contributed PBMC samples from 1-4 timepoints before ART initiation and 2-8 timepoints after ART initiation, with a median of 7 samples. For every participant, serial HIV viral load, CD4+ T-cell count, ART history and demographic data were obtained. A Qiagen kit on a QIAcube was used to extract genomic DNA from unsorted PBMC, with samples processed in batches of 12.

The source material was unsorted PBMCs, sampled 0.3 years after starting antiretroviral therapy. The V gene is TRBV2 and the J gene is TRBJ1-2; tentative D gene TRBD1, with 6 bases matching. The sequence was collected from a man aged 55 to 70 with HIV. The bases read TGTGCCAGCAGTCGGGACACCAACTATGGCTACACCTTC. Translated, this is CASSRDTNYGYTF.